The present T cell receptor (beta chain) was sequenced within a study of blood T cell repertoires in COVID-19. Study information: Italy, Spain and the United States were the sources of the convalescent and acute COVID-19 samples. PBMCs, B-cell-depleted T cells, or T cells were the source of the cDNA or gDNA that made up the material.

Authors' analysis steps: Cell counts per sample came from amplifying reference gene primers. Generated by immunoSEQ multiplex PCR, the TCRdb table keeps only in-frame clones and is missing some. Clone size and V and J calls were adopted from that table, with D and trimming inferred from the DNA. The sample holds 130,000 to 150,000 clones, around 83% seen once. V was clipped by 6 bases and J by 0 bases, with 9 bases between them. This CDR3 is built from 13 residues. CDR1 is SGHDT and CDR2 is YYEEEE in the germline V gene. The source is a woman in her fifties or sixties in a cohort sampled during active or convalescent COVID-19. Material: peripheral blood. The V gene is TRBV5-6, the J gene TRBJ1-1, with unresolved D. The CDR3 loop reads CASTHQVNTEAFF. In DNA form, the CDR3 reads TGTGCCAGCACCCATCAGGTGAACACTGAAGCTTTCTTT.